The 25 T cell receptor beta chains given below trace back to one sample, sequenced in a study of blood T cell repertoires in COVID-19. Profiling relied on immunoSEQ multiplex PCR, and the TCRdb table lists in-frame clones only, not all of them. Of about 200,000 clones in the sample, approximately 85% were seen once. The material sequenced was peripheral blood. The receptors were gathered from an elderly woman with acute or convalescent COVID-19.

The chain employs TRBV5-1 and TRBJ1-5, with D possibly TRBD1 on 5 matching bases. The V end was cut by 0 bases, the J end by 7 bases, with 14 bases between. The CDR3 is 15 residues long. Germline V lookup: CDR1 SGHRS, CDR2 YFSETQ. The CDR3 DNA reads as TGCGCCAGCAGCTTGGGTGACAGTCCGCAGCAGCCCCAGCATTTT. Translation: CASSLGDSPQQPQHF. The whole variable domain, remainder taken from reference TRBV5-1 and TRBJ1-5, is KAGVTQTPRYLIKTRGQQVTLSCSPISGHRSVSWYQQTPGQGLQFLFEYFSETQRNKGNFPGRFSGRQFSNSRSEMNVSTLELGDSALYLCASSLGDSPQQPQHFGDGTRLSIL.

This clone was counted a single time. Here the CDR3 reads CASSPLFVRAEFF. For the CDR3, the DNA is TGTGCCAGTAGTCCCCTTTTTGTGAGGGCAGAGTTCTTC. The V gene is TRBV19, the J gene TRBJ2-1, with D possibly matching TRBD2 (5 bases). Germline CDR1 and CDR2: LNHDA and SQIVND (reference sequence). This CDR3 is built from 13 residues. V shed 5 bases and J shed 14 bases, with 19 bases lying between them. Full variable domain (outside the CDR3, taken from reference TRBV19 and TRBJ2-1): DGGITQSPKYLFRKEGQNVTLSCEQNLNHDAMYWYRQDPGQGLRLIYYSQIVNDFQKGDIAEGYSVSREKKESFPLTVTSAQKNPTAFYLCASSPLFVRAEFFGPGTRLTVL.

This clone was counted once. This chain connects TRBV30 to TRBJ1-2; 9 positions agree with TRBD1. This CDR3 is built from 15 residues. V lost 2 bases to trimming and J lost 6 bases; unmatched junction nucleotides: 10. Germline V gives CDR1 GTSNPN, CDR2 SVGIG (reference sequence). This CDR3 is CAWSLSGTGYHGYTF. CDR3 nucleotide sequence: TGTGCCTGGAGTCTATCCGGGACAGGGTACCATGGCTACACCTTC.

The genes are TRBV27 and TRBJ1-2, with D perhaps matching TRBD1 (6 bases). This CDR3 is 14 amino acids long. CDR1 and CDR2 from the germline V gene are MNHEY and SMNVEV (reference sequence). Trimming shortened V by 6 bases and J by 7 bases, and 18 bases separated the two germline ends. The CDR3 protein is CASSPVAGTLGYTF. The CDR3 DNA reads TGTGCCAGCAGCCCGGTTGCAGGGACACTTGGCTACACCTTC.

V gene TRBV19 combines with J gene TRBJ1-2; D is undetermined. Germline V gives CDR1 LNHDA, CDR2 SQIVND (reference sequence). Trimming pared 0 bases from V and 0 bases from J, leaving 14 bases between. The CDR3 sequence is 17 residues long. CDR3 in DNA: TGTGCCAGTAGTATAGAGGGCGCCCGCAACTCTAACTATGGCTACACCTTC. As protein: CASSIEGARNSNYGYTF.

The V gene is TRBV5-6, the J gene TRBJ2-6, with 8 bases fitting TRBD1. Trimming at V came to 5 bases and at J to 0 bases, leaving 7 bases not matched to a gene. Germline CDR1 reads SGHDT; CDR2 reads YYEEEE. There are 17 residues in the CDR3. The CDR3 nucleotides are TGTGCCAGCAGTTGGTGGACAGGGCCCTCTGGGGCCAACGTCCTGACTTTC. It yields the protein CASSWWTGPSGANVLTF.

This clone was seen just once. The chain couples TRBV18 to TRBJ1-1; no clear D gene. CDR1 and CDR2 (germline): KGHSH, LQKENI. Trimming took 2 bases from V and 0 from J, leaving 7 bases between them. This CDR3 comprises 14 residues. The CDR3 here is CASSPNSMNTEAFF. Here the CDR3 DNA reads TGTGCCAGCTCACCAAATTCAATGAACACTGAAGCTTTCTTT.

V usage is TRBV9 and J usage is TRBJ2-7, with a weak D call TRBD1 (6 bases). This CDR3 has 16 residues. Germline V CDR1 and CDR2: SGDLS, YYNGEE. The V end lost 0 bases, the J end lost 0 bases, and 13 bases lay between the germline ends. CDR3 DNA: TGTGCCAGCAGCGTAGAATCCCGACAGGCCTCCTACGAGCAGTACTTC. Protein: CASSVESRQASYEQYF.

The chain employs TRBV7-9 and TRBJ1-1; perhaps TRBD1 as D (5 bases). This CDR3 has 16 residues. CDR1 is SEHNR and CDR2 is FQNEAQ in the germline V gene (reference sequence). V lost 0 bases to trimming and J lost 3 bases, with 14 bases between them. The CDR3: CASSLAQAGSYTEAFF. CDR3 nucleotide sequence: TGTGCCAGCAGCTTAGCCCAGGCAGGGTCATACACTGAAGCTTTCTTT.

The rearrangement links TRBV5-6 to TRBJ1-3, with no clear D. The CDR3 contains 15 residues. The V gene's germline CDR1 is SGHDT and CDR2 YYEEEE. Trimming removed 2 bases from V and 0 bases from J, with 9 bases in between. This chain's CDR3 is CASSFPGRSGNTIYF. The CDR3 nucleotides are TGTGCCAGCAGCTTCCCTGGGCGCTCTGGAAACACCATATATTTT.

The V call is TRBV9, the J call TRBJ2-7; 9 bases are shared with TRBD2. Germline V gene data show CDR1 as SGDLS and CDR2 as YYNGEE. The CDR3 has 14 amino acids. With 0 bases clipped from V and 4 bases from J, the junction kept 2 bases outside the gene matches. CDR3 DNA: TGTGCCAGCAGCGTAGGTAGCGGGAGTTACGAGCAGTACTTC. Encoded protein: CASSVGSGSYEQYF.

The gene calls are TRBV6-5 and TRBJ2-1; 9 bases fit TRBD2. This CDR3 has 14 amino acids. V shed 10 bases and J 8 bases; nucleotides not matched to a gene: 12. Germline-derived CDR1 and CDR2 are MNHEY and SVGAGI. The CDR3 DNA is TGTGCCACCCGAATCCCGGGACTAGCAGATGAGCAGTTCTTC. The encoded protein is CATRIPGLADEQFF.

The chain links TRBV29-1 to TRBJ2-1; 8 bases are a match to TRBD1. Germline V lookup: CDR1 SQVTM, CDR2 ANQGSEA. The V gene end was trimmed by 3 bases and the J gene end by 4 bases; junction bases not matched to a gene: 5. The CDR3 contains 14 residues. CDR3 region: CSVDHRGAYNEQFF. CDR3 in DNA: TGCAGCGTTGACCACAGGGGGGCTTACAATGAGCAGTTCTTC.

This clone was detected only a few times. The chain links TRBV18 to TRBJ1-1; the D is unclear. In germline, CDR1 is KGHSH, CDR2 LQKENI. V was cut by 3 bases and J by 0 bases, with 8 bases left in between. CDR3 length: 14 amino acids. The CDR3: CASSPETLNTEAFF. CDR3 nucleotide sequence: TGTGCCAGCTCACCCGAAACACTGAACACTGAAGCTTTCTTT.

This chain joins TRBV6-5 and TRBJ2-7; no reliable D call. The CDR3 is 14 amino acids. V was shortened by 2 bases and J by 0 bases, with 8 bases between the two germline ends. In germline, CDR1 is MNHEY, CDR2 SVGAGI. The CDR3 DNA follows: TGTGCCAGCAGTTACGGCCCTAGCTCCTACGAGCAGTACTTC. Encoded protein: CASSYGPSSYEQYF.

This clone was seen only a few times. Written as DNA, the CDR3 is TGTGCCAGCAGTTACCCCGGGACAGGGGGCTCTGCTTTCTTT. Amino acid sequence: CASSYPGTGGSAFF. This sequence joins TRBV6-5 and TRBJ1-1; the match to TRBD1 covers 12 bases. Looked up from germline, CDR1 is MNHEY and CDR2 is SVGAGI. This CDR3 is built from 14 residues. Trimming removed 2 bases from V and 11 bases from J; junction bases left unmatched: 6.

Note on this clone: Additional DNA sequences in this sample encode the identical CDR3. The chain carries TRBV28 and TRBJ1-1, with D perhaps matching TRBD1 (5 bases). V lost 2 bases and J lost 2, with 9 bases in between. This CDR3 has 14 residues. Germline values: CDR1 MDHEN, CDR2 SYDVKM. The CDR3, as DNA: TGTGCCAGCAGTTTAGTAAGGGGAAACACTGAAGCTTTCTTT. Translating it yields CASSLVRGNTEAFF.

The CDR3 sequence is CASSPGRNTIYF. The CDR3 bases are TGTGCCAGCAGTCCAGGGAGAAACACCATATATTTT. The genes are TRBV12-3 or TRBV12-4 and TRBJ1-3; a possible D gene is TRBD1 (5 bases). V was clipped by 5 bases and J by 5 bases, with 7 bases between them. The CDR3 has 12 residues.

The V gene is TRBV6-4, the J gene TRBJ1-1; 7 bases match TRBD1. After removal of 2 bases from V and 4 bases from J, the junction contained 10 bases not matched to a gene. CDR3 length equals 16 residues. Germline lookup yields CDR1 MRHNA and CDR2 SNTAGT. The CDR3 region has the DNA TGTGCCAGCAGTGACCCAGGGGACAGTAGCTGCACTGAAGCTTTCTTT. Protein: CASSDPGDSSCTEAFF.

The chain uses TRBV6-6 and TRBJ2-2; D is uncertain. Trimming took off 0 bases at V and 12 bases at J, with 20 bases between the two ends. Germline V gene data show CDR1 as MNHNY and CDR2 as SVGAGI (reference sequence). The length of the CDR3 is 16 residues. The CDR3 nucleotides read TGTGCCAGCAGTTACTCGTCGGCAGTAACCGGGTTGAAGCTGTTTTTT. It codes for CASSYSSAVTGLKLFF.

The J gene is TRBJ1-4, the V gene TRBV3-1 (or the pseudogene TRBV3-2); weak D call: TRBD1 (5 bases). Germline V gene sequence: CDR1 LGHDT, CDR2 YNNKEL (reference sequence). Trimming removed 2 bases at V and 7 bases at J, with 11 bases between. CDR3 length: 14 amino acids. The CDR3 loop is CASSQQGGTEKLFF. The DNA of the CDR3 is TGTGCCAGCAGCCAACAGGGTGGAACTGAAAAACTGTTTTTT.

This sequence joins TRBV12-3 or TRBV12-4 and TRBJ1-1; no firm D call. This CDR3 contains 11 residues. V was shortened by 1 base and J by 7 bases, with 4 bases between the two germline ends. The CDR3 reads CASSLGIEAFF. The DNA for the CDR3 is TGTGCCAGCAGTTTAGGTATTGAAGCTTTCTTT.

The chain recombines TRBV9 with TRBJ1-2, with D possibly being TRBD1 (6 bases). The CDR3 spans 14 residues. Germline V gene data show CDR1 as SGDLS and CDR2 as YYNGEE. Trimming removed 3 bases at V and 2 bases at J, with 11 bases between. As DNA, the CDR3 is TGTGCCAGCAGCGAACAAACAGGGAACTATGGCTACACCTTC. Translating gives CASSEQTGNYGYTF. The full variable domain, in which reference TRBV9 and TRBJ1-2 provide the parts outside the CDR3, is DSGVTQTPKHLITATGQRVTLRCSPRSGDLSVYWYQQSLDQGLQFLIQYYNGEERAKGNILERFSAQQFPDLHSELNLSSLELGDSALYFCASSEQTGNYGYTFGSGTRLTVV.

This chain joins TRBV7-9 and TRBJ1-5; possible D gene TRBD1, 6 bases. Germline CDR1 SEHNR, CDR2 FQNEAQ (reference sequence). Trimming stripped 0 bases from V and 5 bases from J, with 14 bases between. This CDR3 is 16 amino acids long. Here the CDR3 reads CASSLAWAGDDQPQHF. The CDR3 DNA reads TGTGCCAGCAGCTTAGCGTGGGCAGGGGACGATCAGCCCCAGCATTTT. Based on the CDR3 plus reference TRBV7-9 and TRBJ1-5, the full variable domain is DTGVSQNPRHKITKRGQNVTFRCDPISEHNRLYWYRQTLGQGPEFLTYFQNEAQLEKSRLLSDRFSAERPKGSFSTLEIQRTEQGDSAMYLCASSLAWAGDDQPQHFGDGTRLSIL.

In DNA, the CDR3 is TGCGCCAGCAGTGTCAAGGGGGCGAGGGAGACCCAGTACTTC. Protein sequence: CASSVKGARETQYF. The V gene is TRBV10-2, the J gene TRBJ2-5, with 7 bases matching TRBD1. Germline loops: CDR1 WSHSY, CDR2 SAAADI. V gave up 4 bases and J gave up 5 bases; unmatched junction bases: 7. The length of the CDR3 is 14 residues.